This T cell receptor beta chain was observed in a study of CD8 T cells in Susac syndrome. Roughly 0.45 to 1 ug RNA was reverse transcribed with random hexamers. The TCR beta CDR3 was amplified by immunoSEQ multiplex PCR across 54 Vbeta, 13 Jbeta. In TCRdb, the immunoSEQ multiplex PCR reads were re-called with MiXCR into one record per CDR3 protein. The sample has approximately 130,000 distinct CDR3 sequences, 85% to 95% seen once. This CDR3 contains 17 residues. Trimming took 3 bases from V and 6 from J; bases not matched to a gene: 6. CDR1 and CDR2 (germline): SGHTA, FQGNSA. In contrast to the negatively isolated CD8+ and CD4+ T cells, TEMRA cells were FACS-enriched.

The TCR sequence derives from a human donor in good health. The gene calls are TRBV7-2 and TRBJ2-3, with 16 bases matching TRBD2. Sequenced: CD4+ T cells from PBMCs. The DNA of the CDR3 is TGTGCCAGCAGCTTTGGGACTAGCGGGAGGGCCGACGATACGCAGTATTTT. It codes for CASSFGTSGRADDTQYF. Supplemented by reference TRBV7-2 and TRBJ2-3, the full variable domain reads GAGVSQSPSNKVTEKGKDVELRCDPISGHTALYWYRQSLGQGLEFLIYFQGNSAPDKSGLPSDRFSAERTGGSVSTLTIQRTQQEDSAVYLCASSFGTSGRADDTQYFGPGTRLTVL.